Sequencing of this T cell receptor beta chain was carried out in a study of identical twins' blood T cells. Study at large: Approximately 50 million reads came from 12 libraries, six alpha, six beta. Study conclusions and caveats: Top TCRbeta clonotypes were shared more with twin than unrelated donors.

This CDR3 spans 13 amino acids. From germline, CDR1 is SQVTM and CDR2 ANQGSEA. About this clonotype: The antigen is unknown. A read error may account for a junction end that differs from germline.

Sample barcodes were added at both library ends during cDNA synthesis. TCRdb fed the 5' RACE reads into MiXCR, producing one record per CDR3 protein. Of 300,000 to 450,000 distinct CDR3 sequences detected, roughly 31% appear once; the ten largest clones hold approximately 6.6%. Sequenced sample: PBMCs. The chain has TRBV29-1 and TRBJ2-5; maybe TRBD2 (7 bases). The receptor comes from a woman aged 18-55 years in good health. The CDR3 protein is CSVEVSGGEIQYF. The CDR3 DNA is TGCAGCGTTGAGGTTTCGGGGGGCGAGATCCAGTACTTC. Looking up the rest from reference TRBV29-1 and TRBJ2-5 gives the full variable domain: SAVISQKPSRDICQRGTSLTIQCQVDSQVTMMFWYRQQPGQSLTLIATANQGSEATYESGFVIDKFPISRPNLTFSTLTVSNMSPEDSSIYLCSVEVSGGEIQYFGPGTRLLVL.